A single sample gave rise to the 15 T cell receptor beta chains below, sequenced in a study of blood T cell repertoires in COVID-19. The table came from immunoSEQ multiplex PCR; TCRdb's copy has only in-frame clones and leaves some out. The data hold about 77,000 clones, with more than 90% observed a single time. The sequenced sample was peripheral blood. The origin of the receptors is a woman aged 80 or over with active or convalescent COVID-19.

V and J are TRBV5-6 and TRBJ2-7; 9 bases are shared with TRBD1. This CDR3 has 14 amino acids. Germline V CDR1 and CDR2: SGHDT, YYEEEE. V was clipped by 6 bases and J by 5 bases; unmatched bases: 9. CDR3 residues: CASTGTGNLNEQYF. In nucleotides, the CDR3 is TGTGCCAGCACCGGGACAGGGAACCTTAACGAGCAGTACTTC.

The chain recombines TRBV28 with TRBJ2-2; 8 bases fit TRBD2. Germline V CDR1 and CDR2: MDHEN, SYDVKM. The CDR3 consists of 12 residues. The CDR3 protein is CVAGRNTGELFF. The CDR3 region has the DNA TGTGTAGCGGGGCGAAACACCGGGGAGCTGTTTTTT.

The rearrangement uses TRBV9 and TRBJ2-4; tentatively, D is TRBD1 (6 bases). In germline, CDR1 is SGDLS, CDR2 YYNGEE. The CDR3 has 13 amino acids. Trimming removed 0 bases from V and 5 bases from J, with 6 bases in between. The CDR3 bases are TGTGCCAGCAGCGTAGGGGGGCAAAACATTCAGTACTTC. It translates to CASSVGGQNIQYF.

This chain joins TRBV6-6 and TRBJ2-7, with 7 bases lining up with TRBD1. CDR3 size: 14 residues. J lost 1 base, V lost 8 bases, and 8 bases had no gene match. CDR1 and CDR2 (germline): MNHNY, SVGAGI (reference sequence). CDR3: CASYGTGASYEQYF. CDR3 in DNA: TGTGCCAGCTACGGAACAGGGGCTTCCTACGAGCAGTACTTC.

This clone was seen at least ten times. The V and J genes are TRBV9 and TRBJ1-2; D gene unclear. CDR1 SGDLS and CDR2 YYNGEE come from the germline V gene. V was cut by 3 bases and J by 9 bases, with 9 bases left in between. The CDR3 contains 11 residues. The CDR3 protein is CASSDDTCYTF. The CDR3 bases are TGTGCCAGCAGCGACGACACGTGCTACACCTTC.

V usage is TRBV20-1 and J usage is TRBJ2-7, with D maybe TRBD1 (6 bases). This CDR3 is built from 11 residues. Trimming shortened V by 3 bases and J by 6 bases, and 9 bases separated the two germline ends. Per the germline V gene, CDR1 is DFQATT and CDR2 is SNEGSKA (reference sequence). The CDR3 DNA reads TGCAGTGCTAGGGGGGCGGGCGAGCAGTACTTC. It codes for CSARGAGEQYF.

The chain uses TRBV28 and TRBJ2-7; D is unclear. The CDR3 runs to 12 residues. CDR1 and CDR2 from the germline V gene are MDHEN and SYDVKM. V was shortened by 3 bases and J by 4 bases, with 7 bases between the two germline ends. The CDR3 loop is CASSLYGYEQYF. CDR3 in DNA: TGTGCCAGCAGTTTGTACGGTTACGAGCAGTACTTC. Filled out from reference TRBV28 and TRBJ2-7, the complete variable domain reads DVKVTQSSRYLVKRTGEKVFLECVQDMDHENMFWYRQDPGLGLRLIYFSYDVKMKEKGDIPEGYSVSREKKERFSLILESASTNQTSMYLCASSLYGYEQYFGPGTRLTVT.

The chain is built from TRBV25-1 and TRBJ1-4, with 9 bases that match TRBD1. Germline lookup yields CDR1 MGHDK and CDR2 SYGVNS. The CDR3 is made up of 16 amino acids. Germline trimming cut 5 bases from V and 5 bases from J; bases unmatched to any gene: 9. CDR3 in DNA: TGTGCCAGCAGTATGAATCCGACAGGGGGAAATGAAAAACTGTTTTTT. Translated, it gives CASSMNPTGGNEKLFF.

The rearrangement joins TRBV5-6 to TRBJ2-1; no clear D. The germline V gene has CDR1 SGHDT and CDR2 YYEEEE. The germline V and J ends were trimmed by 2 bases and 9 bases, with 9 bases remaining between them. CDR3 length equals 12 residues. CDR3 in amino acids: CASSFLGTEQFF. CDR3 in DNA: TGTGCCAGCAGCTTCTTGGGCACTGAGCAGTTCTTC.

This sequence joins TRBV3-1 (or the pseudogene TRBV3-2) and TRBJ1-2, with D possibly being TRBD1 (5 bases). This CDR3 spans 17 amino acids. The germline gives CDR1 LGHDT, CDR2 YNNKEL (reference sequence). With 4 bases removed from V and 0 bases from J, the gap between germline ends came to 18 bases. The CDR3 region has the DNA TGTGCCAGCAGCCGTGGACAAGTGGGTAAAACTAACTATGGCTACACCTTC. It translates to CASSRGQVGKTNYGYTF.

V and J are TRBV7-9 and TRBJ2-7, with D maybe TRBD1 (5 bases). The CDR3 loop spans 11 amino acids. Trimming took 5 bases from V and 7 from J, leaving 9 bases between them. The germline CDR1 and CDR2 sequences are SEHNR and FQNEAQ (reference sequence). Written as DNA, the CDR3 is TGTGCCAGCAGCGGCAGGACAGAGCAGTACTTC. Amino acid sequence: CASSGRTEQYF. Using reference TRBV7-9 and TRBJ2-7 for the parts outside the CDR3, the full variable domain is DTGVSQNPRHKITKRGQNVTFRCDPISEHNRLYWYRQTLGQGPEFLTYFQNEAQLEKSRLLSDRFSAERPKGSFSTLEIQRTEQGDSAMYLCASSGRTEQYFGPGTRLTVT.

This clone appeared a single time. This chain connects TRBV28 to TRBJ1-2, with 7 bases matching TRBD1. After removal of 4 bases from V and 0 bases from J, the junction contained 5 bases not matched to a gene. CDR1 MDHEN and CDR2 SYDVKM come from the germline V gene. CDR3 size: 15 residues. The CDR3 DNA is TGTGCCAGCAGTTACCTCAGGGGGGCTAACTATGGCTACACCTTC. Translating it yields CASSYLRGANYGYTF.

This rearrangement joins TRBV5-1 to TRBJ1-2, with D uncertain. Trimming cost V 1 base and J 5 bases, with 6 bases left between them. This CDR3 spans 12 amino acids. Germline V CDR1 and CDR2: SGHRS, YFSETQ. This chain's CDR3 is CASSLSEYGYTF. As DNA, the CDR3 is TGCGCCAGCAGCTTGTCCGAGTATGGCTACACCTTC.

The chain links TRBV9 to TRBJ1-2; tentative D call: TRBD1 (5 bases). Trimming left V 0 bases short and J 2 bases short, with 8 bases between. The CDR3 runs to 14 residues. Germline CDR1 SGDLS, CDR2 YYNGEE. CDR3 residues: CASSVGGQNYGYTF. As DNA, the CDR3 is TGTGCCAGCAGCGTAGGGGGCCAGAACTATGGCTACACCTTC.

The V gene is TRBV6-5, the J gene TRBJ2-1; TRBD1 matches 9 bases. This CDR3 comprises 14 residues. The V gene's germline CDR1 is MNHEY and CDR2 SVGAGI. With V trimmed by 7 bases and J by 7 bases, 8 bases remained unmatched. CDR3 protein: CASTTGTGWNEQFF. The CDR3 DNA is TGTGCCAGCACCACCGGGACAGGGTGGAATGAGCAGTTCTTC.